This entry lists 26 T cell receptor beta chains sequenced from one sample in a study of T cells in Graves' hyperthyroidism and ophthalmopathy. RNA transcripts served as the template for amplifying TCR beta CDR3 regions. A first-round RT-PCR of the TCR CDR3 used the HTBI primer set. MiXCR, applied by TCRdb to the multiplex PCR reads, yields one record per CDR3 protein. The table records approximately 560,000 distinct CDR3 sequences, 35% to 55% of them present only once. Sequencing was performed on peripheral blood or thyroid tissue (not recorded which). The receptors were gathered from a woman under 30 with Graves' hyperthyroidism.

This clonotype was detected ten times or more. This rearrangement joins TRBV19 to TRBJ2-7, with 8 bases lining up with TRBD2. V dropped 7 bases and J dropped 3; count of bases not matched to a gene: 11. This CDR3 is built from 15 residues. Looked up from germline, CDR1 is LNHDA and CDR2 is SQIVND (reference sequence). DNA for the CDR3: TGTGCCAGTAACGACCCAGCGGGAGACGACTACGAGCAGTACTTC. Protein sequence: CASNDPAGDDYEQYF.

The sample holds many counts of this clonotype. The V call is TRBV7-9, the J call TRBJ1-2; D not certain. The CDR3 covers 16 residues. The germline V and J ends were trimmed by 7 bases and 7 bases, with 25 bases remaining between them. The germline CDR1 and CDR2 sequences are SEHNR and FQNEAQ (reference sequence). CDR3 loop: CASTWRLQYASGGYTF. As DNA, the CDR3 is TGTGCCAGCACCTGGCGCCTACAATATGCCTCGGGTGGCTACACCTTC.

V is TRBV9 and J is TRBJ1-1; 7 nucleotides agree with TRBD1. This CDR3 has 15 amino acids. Germline values: CDR1 SGDLS, CDR2 YYNGEE. V lost 7 bases to trimming and J lost 0 bases; unmatched junction nucleotides: 9. CDR3 loop: CASSPGGVMNTEAFF. The CDR3, as DNA: TGTGCCAGCTCACCAGGGGGGGTTATGAACACTGAAGCTTTCTTT.

The rearrangement uses TRBV7-9 and TRBJ1-5; possible D gene TRBD1, 5 bases. Germline CDR1 SEHNR, CDR2 FQNEAQ (reference sequence). The CDR3 totals 15 residues. Trimming removed 6 bases from V and 7 bases from J, with 19 bases in between. The DNA for the CDR3 is TGTGCCAGCAGTTCGAAGGGGCCGTCTGAGCAGCCCCAGCATTTT. Translated: CASSSKGPSEQPQHF.

This chain uses TRBV25-1 with TRBJ1-5; no definite D call. The CDR3 spans 13 residues. V lost 11 bases and J 6 bases, leaving 17 bases between the germline ends. The germline gives CDR1 MGHDK, CDR2 SYGVNS. Here the CDR3 DNA reads TGTGCCTGGAATGTCGAAACTAGTCAGCCCCAGCATTTT. Its protein product is CAWNVETSQPQHF.

Only one count was recorded for this clonotype. The rearrangement links TRBV7-9 to TRBJ1-2; D unclear. Germline-derived CDR1 and CDR2 are SEHNR and FQNEAQ (reference sequence). Trimming cost V 7 bases and J 5 bases, with 23 bases left between them. The CDR3 runs 16 residues. CDR3 sequence (DNA): TGTGCCAGCAACTCTATGATCCTTGGGATTGGGTATGGCTACACCTTC. It translates to CASNSMILGIGYGYTF.

This sequence joins TRBV19 and TRBJ1-1; 8 bases match TRBD1. The trim removed 6 bases at V and 3 bases at J, leaving 3 bases unmatched. The CDR3 runs to 13 residues. Germline CDR1 and CDR2: LNHDA and SQIVND (reference sequence). This chain's CDR3 is CASSDRGDTEAFF. The CDR3 region has the DNA TGTGCCAGTAGCGACAGGGGTGACACTGAAGCTTTCTTT.

A note on this clonotype: Sequence at one end of the junction differs from germline and may be a read error. This chain joins TRBV7-8 and TRBJ2-5; D is unresolved. The CDR3 runs 13 residues. Looked up from germline, CDR1 is SGHVS and CDR2 is FQNEAQ. CDR3 DNA sequence: TGTGGCAGCAGCCAAGATCTGGGAGAGACCCAGTACTTC. Translating gives CGSSQDLGETQYF.

The gene calls are TRBV29-1 and TRBJ2-6; D not resolved. Germline V gene lookup returns CDR1 SQVTM and CDR2 ANQGSEA. Trimming took 4 bases from V and 18 from J, leaving 7 bases between them. The CDR3 covers 8 residues. As DNA, the CDR3 is TGCAGCGTTGTCCGCCAGACTTTC. Translating gives CSVVRQTF.

The chain employs TRBV24-1 and TRBJ2-3; 8 positions match TRBD1. This CDR3 contains 14 residues. V lost 7 bases and J lost 4; bases outside the gene matches: 6. The germline gives CDR1 KGHDR, CDR2 SFDVKD. The CDR3 bases are TGTGCCACCAGGTCGGACAGGGAGGCAGATACGCAGTATTTT. It encodes CATRSDREADTQYF.

This clonotype came up many times. V usage is TRBV7-9 and J usage is TRBJ1-1; D gene unclear. The CDR3 extends over 13 amino acids. V lost 5 bases to trimming and J lost 1 base, with 8 bases between them. The germline gives CDR1 SEHNR, CDR2 FQNEAQ (reference sequence). The CDR3 reads CASSPRTNTEAFF. The CDR3 DNA sequence: TGTGCCAGCAGCCCACGGACGAACACTGAAGCTTTCTTT.

This clonotype has only one observation. V usage is TRBV2 and J usage is TRBJ2-7; 8 nucleotides line up with TRBD1. This CDR3 contains 13 residues. Germline V lookup: CDR1 SNHLY, CDR2 FYNNEI. V dropped 5 bases and J dropped 4; count of bases not matched to a gene: 4. CDR3 amino acids: CASSPWTGYEQYF. The CDR3 nucleotides are TGTGCCAGCAGTCCCTGGACAGGGTACGAGCAGTACTTC.

The gene calls are TRBV5-1 and TRBJ2-7; TRBD1 matches at 8 bases. Germline V CDR1 and CDR2: SGHRS, YFSETQ. Trimming took 3 bases from V and 1 from J; bases not matched to a gene: 12. This CDR3 region has 17 residues. In nucleotides, the CDR3 is TGCGCCAGCAGCTCGACAGGGGCGTCGGGTCAATCCTACGAGCAGTACTTC. Protein product: CASSSTGASGQSYEQYF.

This clonotype showed up many times. The chain uses TRBV10-3 and TRBJ2-7, with 9 bases lining up with TRBD1. Trimming removed 7 bases from V and 5 bases from J; junction bases left unmatched: 6. Germline CDR1 and CDR2: ENHRY and SYGVKD. This CDR3 is built from 13 residues. The CDR3 spells CAITGTGTDEQYF. CDR3 bases: TGTGCCATCACGGGGACAGGGACCGACGAGCAGTACTTC.

The chain has TRBV4-3 and TRBJ2-7; 8 positions match TRBD2. With V trimmed by 0 bases and J by 4 bases, 8 bases remained unmatched. This CDR3 spans 16 amino acids. CDR1 LGHNA and CDR2 YSLEER come from the germline V gene. The CDR3 bases are TGCGCCAGCAGCCAAGACATAGGAGCGGGAGTGTACGAGCAGTACTTC. Its protein is CASSQDIGAGVYEQYF.

This chain uses TRBV2 with TRBJ1-4; the D gene is possibly TRBD1 (5 bases). V lost 5 bases to trimming and J lost 4 bases, with 14 bases between them. Looked up from germline, CDR1 is SNHLY and CDR2 is FYNNEI. The CDR3 is 15 amino acids. CDR3 sequence: CASSQTGAINEKLFF. The CDR3 DNA reads TGTGCCAGCAGTCAAACCGGGGCCATTAATGAAAAACTGTTTTTT.

The J gene is TRBJ1-2, the V gene TRBV27; TRBD1 aligns across 8 bases. The CDR3 contains 15 residues. Trimming cost V 1 base and J 8 bases; bases outside gene matches: 9. In germline, CDR1 is MNHEY, CDR2 SMNVEV (reference sequence). CDR3 nucleotide sequence: TGTGCCAGCAGTTTATTCGTGGGCAGGGGGCAAGGCTACACCTTC. This gives the protein CASSLFVGRGQGYTF.

This clonotype came up a few times. This chain links TRBV29-1 with TRBJ2-2; TRBD2 aligns across 11 bases. Germline CDR1 SQVTM, CDR2 ANQGSEA. This CDR3 is built from 15 residues. The V and J ends lost 2 bases and 6 bases, in that order; junction bases with no gene match: 5. CDR3 DNA: TGCAGCGTTGAATGGGCGACTAGCGGGGCCGGGGAGCTGTTTTTT. As protein: CSVEWATSGAGELFF.

The chain is built from TRBV7-2 and TRBJ1-1, with TRBD1 matching over 8 bases. Germline CDR1 SGHTA, CDR2 FQGNSA. The CDR3 totals 15 residues. Trimming removed 8 bases from V and 10 bases from J; junction bases left unmatched: 18. CDR3 sequence: CASARRQGAGIGAFF. CDR3 sequence (DNA): TGTGCCAGCGCCCGACGCCAGGGGGCGGGCATAGGAGCTTTCTTT.

This clonotype was seen many times. The chain couples TRBV7-2 to TRBJ2-5; no clear D. The CDR3 has 14 residues. Germline CDR1 and CDR2: SGHTA and FQGNSA. The V gene lost 5 bases and the J gene lost 5 bases, with 15 bases spanning the gap. The CDR3 sequence is CASSPPEMRETQYF. The CDR3 DNA reads TGTGCCAGCAGCCCACCGGAGATGAGGGAGACCCAGTACTTC.

At least ten counts were recorded for this clonotype. J is TRBJ2-5 and V is TRBV7-6, with 8 bases matching TRBD1. The CDR3 has 14 amino acids. J was trimmed by 3 bases and V by 5 bases; bases with no gene match: 5. Germline loops: CDR1 SGHVS, CDR2 FNYEAQ. The CDR3 here is CASSPRDRKETQYF. The CDR3 nucleotides read TGTGCCAGCAGCCCCCGGGACAGGAAAGAGACCCAGTACTTC.

About this clonotype: Possible read error: a much larger clone is one base away. The rearrangement joins TRBV11-2 to TRBJ1-2; D gene unclear. The germline V gene has CDR1 SGHAT and CDR2 FQNNGV. Trimming cost V 5 bases and J 4 bases, with 14 bases left between them. The CDR3 has 14 residues. CDR3 nucleotide sequence: TGTGCCAGCAGCCCAGCCAAGCCCAGCTATGGCTACACCTTC. This translates into CASSPAKPSYGYTF.

The chain carries TRBV5-1 and TRBJ1-5; D may be TRBD1 (5 bases). Looked up from germline, CDR1 is SGHRS and CDR2 is YFSETQ. V gave up 0 bases and J gave up 7 bases, with 8 bases separating them. This CDR3 is 13 amino acids long. The CDR3 DNA reads TGCGCCAGCAGCTTGGCGGGGGAACAGCCCCAGCATTTT. Its translation: CASSLAGEQPQHF.

Ten or more counts support this clonotype. V gene TRBV10-1 combines with J gene TRBJ1-2; the D gene is possibly TRBD1 (5 bases). V lost 0 bases to trimming and J lost 11 bases, with 16 bases between them. The germline gives CDR1 WNHNN, CDR2 SYGVQD (reference sequence). There are 14 residues in the CDR3. In DNA form, the CDR3 reads TGCGCCAGCAGTGAGTCGAGTAGGGGCGGAAGATACACCTTC. Protein: CASSESSRGGRYTF.

The chain couples TRBV7-9 to TRBJ1-2, with unresolved D. V was pared by 3 bases and J by 3 bases, with 8 bases between. CDR3 size: 13 residues. Germline assignment: CDR1 SEHNR and CDR2 FQNEAQ (reference sequence). DNA for the CDR3: TGTGCCAGCAGCTTGACTGATGACTATGGCTACACCTTC. Protein product: CASSLTDDYGYTF.

The chain employs TRBV20-1 and TRBJ2-5; TRBD2 matches 13 bases. Germline assignment: CDR1 DFQATT and CDR2 SNEGSKA (reference sequence). After removal of 6 bases from V and 10 bases from J, the junction contained 5 bases not matched to a gene. The CDR3 covers 12 residues. CDR3 region: CSAGGLAGVQYF. In DNA form, the CDR3 reads TGCAGTGCGGGCGGACTAGCGGGAGTCCAGTACTTC.